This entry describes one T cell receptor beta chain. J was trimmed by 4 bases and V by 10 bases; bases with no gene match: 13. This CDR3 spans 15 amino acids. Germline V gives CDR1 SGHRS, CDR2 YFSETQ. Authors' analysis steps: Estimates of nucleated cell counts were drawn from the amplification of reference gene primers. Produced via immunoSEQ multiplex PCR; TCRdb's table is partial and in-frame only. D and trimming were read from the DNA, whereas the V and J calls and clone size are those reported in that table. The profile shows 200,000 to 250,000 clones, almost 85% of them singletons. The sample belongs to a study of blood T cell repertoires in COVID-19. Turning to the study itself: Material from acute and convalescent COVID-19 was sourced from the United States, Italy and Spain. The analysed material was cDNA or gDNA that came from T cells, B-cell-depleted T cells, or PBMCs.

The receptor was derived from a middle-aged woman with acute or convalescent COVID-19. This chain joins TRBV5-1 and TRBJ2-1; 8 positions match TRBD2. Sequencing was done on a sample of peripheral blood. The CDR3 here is CASSPGAGAYNEQFF. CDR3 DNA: TGCGCCTCGAGCCCCGGAGCGGGAGCTTACAATGAGCAGTTCTTC. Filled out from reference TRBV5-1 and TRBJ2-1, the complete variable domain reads KAGVTQTPRYLIKTRGQQVTLSCSPISGHRSVSWYQQTPGQGLQFLFEYFSETQRNKGNFPGRFSGRQFSNSRSEMNVSTLELGDSALYLCASSPGAGAYNEQFFGPGTRLTVL.